The clone carrying this TCR beta chain appeared a few times. The entry originates in a study of blood T cells in healthy people across ages. Overall study: When template switching was applied, about one barcoded beta molecule was captured per two T cells.

CDR1 is SEHNR and CDR2 is FQNEAQ in the germline V gene (reference sequence). The CDR3 is 15 residues long. V dropped 2 bases and J dropped 10 bases, with 15 bases sitting between them. Next came a second PCR, run for roughly 6 to 11 cycles, which used a sample-barcoded 5' primer along with a J-beta primer mix. TCRdb re-analysed the 5' RACE reads in MiXCR, keeping a single row per CDR3 protein. This repertoire shows approximately 900,000 distinct CDR3 sequences, about 48% found once; its top ten account for about an eighth. The TCR was taken from a man aged 25 to 40 in good health. Sequencing input: blood. The chain couples TRBV7-9 to TRBJ1-6, with a weak D call TRBD1 (5 bases). The CDR3 here is CASSLLVGVGSPLHF. In DNA, the CDR3 is TGTGCCAGCAGCTTATTGGTAGGGGTCGGATCACCCCTCCACTTT.